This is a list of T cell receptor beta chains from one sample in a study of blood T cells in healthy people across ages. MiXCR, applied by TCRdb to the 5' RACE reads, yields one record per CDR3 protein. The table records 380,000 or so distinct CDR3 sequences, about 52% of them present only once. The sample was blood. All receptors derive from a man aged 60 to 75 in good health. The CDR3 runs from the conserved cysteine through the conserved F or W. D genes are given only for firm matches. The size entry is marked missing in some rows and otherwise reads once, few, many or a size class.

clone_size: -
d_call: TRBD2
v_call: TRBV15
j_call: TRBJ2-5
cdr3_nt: TGTGCCACCAGCGGAGGACTAGCGGGGCAAGAGACCCAGTACTTC
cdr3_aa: CATSGGLAGQETQYF

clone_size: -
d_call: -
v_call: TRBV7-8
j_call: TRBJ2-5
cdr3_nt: TGTGCCAGCACTAGGGACCAAGAGACCCAGTACTTC
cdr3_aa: CASTRDQETQYF

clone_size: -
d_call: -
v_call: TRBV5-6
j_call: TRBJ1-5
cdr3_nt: TGTGCCAGCAGCCCATTCGGGGGGAGTGGCAGGCCCCAGCATTTT
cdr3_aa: CASSPFGGSGRPQHF

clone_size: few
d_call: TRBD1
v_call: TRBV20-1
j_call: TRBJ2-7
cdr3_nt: TGCAGTGCTAGACAAGGGGGCGCGCCCTACGAGCAGTACTTC
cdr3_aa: CSARQGGAPYEQYF

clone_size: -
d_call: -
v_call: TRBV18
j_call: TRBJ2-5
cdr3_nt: TGTGCCAGCTCAGCAACGTGGTCAGAGACCCAGTACTTC
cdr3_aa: CASSATWSETQYF

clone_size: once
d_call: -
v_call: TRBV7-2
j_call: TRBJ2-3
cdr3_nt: TGTGCCAGCAGCTCACCTTGGCGGGCGGGGGATACGCAGTATTTT
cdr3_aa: CASSSPWRAGDTQYF

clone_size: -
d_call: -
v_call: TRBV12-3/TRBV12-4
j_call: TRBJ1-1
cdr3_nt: TGTGCCAGCAGCCGTGATTCAGGCACTGAAGCTTTCTTT
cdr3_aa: CASSRDSGTEAFF

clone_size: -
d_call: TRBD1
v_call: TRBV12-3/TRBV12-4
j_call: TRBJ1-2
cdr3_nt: TGTGCCAGCAACAAGGGACAGGCCCTTAACTATGGCTACACCTTC
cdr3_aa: CASNKGQALNYGYTF

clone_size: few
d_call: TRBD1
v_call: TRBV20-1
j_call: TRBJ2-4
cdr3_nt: TGCAGTGCTAGTCCAGGACAGGACCCCAAAAACATTCAGTACTTC
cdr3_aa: CSASPGQDPKNIQYF

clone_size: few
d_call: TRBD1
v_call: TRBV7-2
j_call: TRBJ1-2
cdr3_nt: TGTGCCAGCAGCCTACGGGACAGGGATTATGACACCTTC
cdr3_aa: CASSLRDRDYDTF

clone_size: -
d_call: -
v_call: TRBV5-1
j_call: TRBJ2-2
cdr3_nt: TGCGCCAGCAGCTTGACCGGGACGCGGAACACCGGGGAGCTGTTTTTT
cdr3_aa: CASSLTGTRNTGELFF

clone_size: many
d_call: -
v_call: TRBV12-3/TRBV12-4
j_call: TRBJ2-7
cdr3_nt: TGTGCCAGCAGCCCTTCCTACGAGCAGTACTTC
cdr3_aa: CASSPSYEQYF

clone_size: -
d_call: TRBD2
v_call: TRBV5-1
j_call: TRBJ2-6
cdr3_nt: TGCGCCAGCAGCTTTAGGACTAGCTCAGGCTCTGGGGCCAACGTCCTGACTTTC
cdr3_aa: CASSFRTSSGSGANVLTF

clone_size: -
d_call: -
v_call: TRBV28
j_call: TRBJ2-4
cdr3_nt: TGTGCCAGCAGTCAGGGAAGAAGGGGGGGGCAGTACTTC
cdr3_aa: CASSQGRRGGQYF

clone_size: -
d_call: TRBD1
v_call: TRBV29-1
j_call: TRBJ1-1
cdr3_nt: TGCAGCGCTCAACACCTCGGGACAGGGAACACTGAAGCTTTCTTT
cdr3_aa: CSAQHLGTGNTEAFF

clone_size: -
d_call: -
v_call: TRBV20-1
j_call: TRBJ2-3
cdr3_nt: TGCAGTGCTAGTCCCCTAGCAGGCACAGATACGCAGTATTTT
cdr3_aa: CSASPLAGTDTQYF

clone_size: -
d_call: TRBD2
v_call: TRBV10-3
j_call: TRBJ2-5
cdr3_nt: TGTGCCATCAGTGATAGGACTAGCGGGGGTATAGAGACCCAGTACTTC
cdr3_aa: CAISDRTSGGIETQYF

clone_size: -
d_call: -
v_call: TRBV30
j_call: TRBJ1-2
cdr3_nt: TGTGCCTGGAGTACTCTGGGGAGTATCTATGGCTACACCTTC
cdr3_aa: CAWSTLGSIYGYTF

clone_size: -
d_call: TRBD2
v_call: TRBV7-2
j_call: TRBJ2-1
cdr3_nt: TGTGCCAGCAGCTTAGAGGGAGAGGGACTAGCGGGGGGGCAGGAGCAGTTCTTC
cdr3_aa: CASSLEGEGLAGGQEQFF

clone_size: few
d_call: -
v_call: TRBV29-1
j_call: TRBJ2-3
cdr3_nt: TGCAGCGCCTCCGTGTCCAGGGATACGCAGTATTTT
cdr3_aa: CSASVSRDTQYF

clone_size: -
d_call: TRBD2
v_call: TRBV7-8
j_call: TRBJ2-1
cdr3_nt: TGTGCCAGCAGCTTAGCGGGACTAAACGGCAATGAGCAGTTCTTC
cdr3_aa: CASSLAGLNGNEQFF

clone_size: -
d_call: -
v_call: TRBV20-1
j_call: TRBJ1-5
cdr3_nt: TGCAGTGCTATGGTGTCTAATAGCAATCAGCCCCAGCATTTT
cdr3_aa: CSAMVSNSNQPQHF

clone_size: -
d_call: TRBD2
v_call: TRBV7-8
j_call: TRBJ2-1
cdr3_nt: TGTGCCAGCAGCTCCGGGGGGGATGAGCAGTTCTTC
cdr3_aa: CASSSGGDEQFF

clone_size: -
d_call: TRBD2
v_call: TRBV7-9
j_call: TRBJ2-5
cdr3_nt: TGTGCCAGCAGCACCCCGGGACTAGCAGTGACCCAGTACTTC
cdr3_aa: CASSTPGLAVTQYF

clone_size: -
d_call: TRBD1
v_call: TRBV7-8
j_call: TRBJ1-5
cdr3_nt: TGTGCCAGCAGCTCGGACAGGGATCAGCCCCAGCATTTT
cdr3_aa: CASSSDRDQPQHF

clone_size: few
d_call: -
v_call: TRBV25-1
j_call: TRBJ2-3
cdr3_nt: TGTGCCAGCAGTCACACTGCGCCCGACCCGGACACGCAGTATTTT
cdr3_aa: CASSHTAPDPDTQYF

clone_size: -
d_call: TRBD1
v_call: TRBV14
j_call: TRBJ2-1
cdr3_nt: TGTGCCAGCAGCCCTGACCCCGGGACAGGAAACTACAATAAGCAGTTCTTC
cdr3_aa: CASSPDPGTGNYNKQFF

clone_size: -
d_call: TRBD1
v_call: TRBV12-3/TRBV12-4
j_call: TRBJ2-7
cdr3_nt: TGTGCCAGCAGCCCCACGGCTCGAGGGGGCGCCTACGAGCAGTACTTC
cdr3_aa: CASSPTARGGAYEQYF

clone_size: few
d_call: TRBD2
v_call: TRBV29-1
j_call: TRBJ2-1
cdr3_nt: TGCAGCGTTGAAGGCCCGGGACTAGCGGGAGTGTCCTACAATGAGCAGTTCTTC
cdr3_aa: CSVEGPGLAGVSYNEQFF

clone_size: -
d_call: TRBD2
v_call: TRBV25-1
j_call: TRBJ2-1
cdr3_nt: TGTGCCAGCAGTGAGAAAGCTAGCGGAATTCACAATGAGCAGTTCTTC
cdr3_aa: CASSEKASGIHNEQFF

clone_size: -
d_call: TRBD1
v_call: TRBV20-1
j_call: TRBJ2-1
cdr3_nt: TGCAGTGCCGAGACCGGGACAGGGGTCTACAATGAGCAGTTCTTC
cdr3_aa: CSAETGTGVYNEQFF

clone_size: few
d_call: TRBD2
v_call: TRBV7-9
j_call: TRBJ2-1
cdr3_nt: TGTGCCAGCAGCTTAGCGACTAGCGGGGTCAATGAGCAGTTCTTC
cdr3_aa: CASSLATSGVNEQFF

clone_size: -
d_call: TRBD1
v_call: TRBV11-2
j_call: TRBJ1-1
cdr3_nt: TGTGCCAGCAGCCCGCAGACAGGGGCCAGAACTGAAGCTTTCTTT
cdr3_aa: CASSPQTGARTEAFF

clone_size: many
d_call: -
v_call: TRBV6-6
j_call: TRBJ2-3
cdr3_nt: TGTGCCAGCAGTTACTCGTTGGTCACAGATACGCAGTATTTT
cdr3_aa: CASSYSLVTDTQYF

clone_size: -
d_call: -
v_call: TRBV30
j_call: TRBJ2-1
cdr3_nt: TGTGTCTGGAGCCGGCGCTATGGGCAGTTCTTC
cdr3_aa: CVWSRRYGQFF

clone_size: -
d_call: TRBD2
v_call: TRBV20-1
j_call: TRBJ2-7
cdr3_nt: TGCAGTGCTATTCTTAGCGGGGGCTACGAGCAGTACTTC
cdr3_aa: CSAILSGGYEQYF

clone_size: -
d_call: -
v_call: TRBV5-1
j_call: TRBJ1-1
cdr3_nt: TGCGCCAGCACCCTGGGAGGGAGAGGCGGCACTGAAGCTTTCTTT
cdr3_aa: CASTLGGRGGTEAFF

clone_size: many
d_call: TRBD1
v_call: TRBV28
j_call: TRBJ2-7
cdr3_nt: TGTGCCAGCAGTAGGGGACAGGGGGCTCCCTACGAGCAGTACTTC
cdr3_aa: CASSRGQGAPYEQYF

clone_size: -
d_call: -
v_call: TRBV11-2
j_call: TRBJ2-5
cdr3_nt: TGTGCCAGCAGCTTAGATCTGTCTAGCCAGACCCAGTACTTC
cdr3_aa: CASSLDLSSQTQYF